This is a list of T cell receptor beta chains from one sample in a study of blood T cell repertoires in COVID-19. Produced via immunoSEQ multiplex PCR; TCRdb's table is partial and in-frame only. The repertoire consists of about 49,000 clones, with roughly 90% occurring once and the leading ten covering around 3.1%. Sequencing used peripheral blood. The receptor source for this set is a human donor in a cohort sampled during active COVID-19. Both conserved end residues are part of each CDR3. D genes are given only for firm matches. Clone size is stated in some rows and not others, as once, few, many or a class when expanded.

D gene,clone size,V gene,J gene,CDR3 protein,CDR3 DNA
-,-,TRBV24-1,TRBJ2-7,CATRNKTRSSYEQYF,TGTGCCACCCGTAACAAGACTAGGAGCTCCTACGAGCAGTACTTC
-,-,TRBV4-3,TRBJ2-2,CASSRTSLNTGELFF,TGCGCCAGCAGTCGAACTAGCTTGAACACCGGGGAGCTGTTTTTT
-,-,TRBV3-1/TRBV3-2,TRBJ1-2,CASSHGPRGARSYTF,TGTGCCAGCAGCCACGGCCCCCGGGGGGCAAGAAGCTACACCTTC
-,-,TRBV7-9,TRBJ2-5,CASSLPSGLEETQYF,TGTGCCAGCAGCTTACCCTCAGGGCTGGAAGAGACCCAGTACTTC
TRBD1,few,TRBV6-2/TRBV6-3,TRBJ1-2,CASSYSTGGNYGYTF,TGTGCCAGCAGTTACTCAACAGGGGGCAACTATGGCTACACCTTC
-,few,TRBV5-8,TRBJ1-2,CASSLASGSYGYTF,TGTGCCAGCAGCTTGGCATCCGGGTCCTATGGCTACACCTTC
-,-,TRBV21-1,TRBJ1-6,CASITGWSPLHF,TGTGCCAGCATAACAGGGTGGTCACCCCTCCACTTT
-,-,TRBV6-5,TRBJ2-2,CASSYADIPGELFF,TGTGCCAGCAGTTACGCCGACATCCCCGGGGAGCTGTTTTTT
-,-,TRBV12-1,TRBJ1-4,CASSFGVSRVGNEKLFF,TGTGCCAGCAGCTTTGGGGTGTCTAGAGTTGGTAATGAAAAACTGTTTTTT
-,-,TRBV24-1,TRBJ2-1,CATRKQVTNEQFF,TGTGCCACCAGGAAACAGGTAACGAATGAGCAGTTCTTC
-,-,TRBV15,TRBJ2-1,CATSGGPSSYNEQFF,TGTGCCACCAGCGGAGGCCCGAGCTCCTACAATGAGCAGTTCTTC
TRBD1,-,TRBV19,TRBJ2-3,CASGLGGQPTDTQYF,TGTGCCAGCGGTCTAGGGGGACAGCCCACAGATACGCAGTATTTT
-,-,TRBV9,TRBJ2-7,CASSGEPQLGAYEQYF,TGTGCCAGCAGCGGGGAGCCCCAGCTTGGGGCCTACGAGCAGTACTTC
TRBD1,once,TRBV19,TRBJ1-6,CASSKNRDRDNSPLHF,TGTGCCAGTAGTAAAAACCGGGACAGAGATAATTCACCCCTCCACTTT
TRBD2,once,TRBV24-1,TRBJ2-2,CATSDPGLAGRYTGELFF,TGTGCCACCAGTGATCCGGGACTAGCGGGGAGATACACCGGGGAGCTGTTTTTT
TRBD2,once,TRBV6-6,TRBJ2-2,CASSYWGGVGELFF,TGTGCCAGCAGTTACTGGGGGGGGGTCGGGGAGCTGTTTTTT
-,-,TRBV11-2,TRBJ2-1,CASSPRGGSYNEQFF,TGTGCCAGCAGCCCTAGGGGGGGGTCCTACAATGAGCAGTTCTTC
-,-,TRBV7-2,TRBJ1-2,CASSSPREVSYGYTF,TGTGCCAGCAGCTCCCCCAGGGAAGTGAGCTATGGCTACACCTTC
TRBD2,-,TRBV9,TRBJ2-7,CASSVDSREYEQYF,TGTGCCAGCAGCGTAGACTCGCGGGAGTACGAGCAGTACTTC
-,-,TRBV5-1,TRBJ1-1,CASSLGTKNTEAFF,TGCGCCAGCAGCTTGGGGACAAAAAACACTGAAGCTTTCTTT
-,-,TRBV7-9,TRBJ1-2,CASSFNKNRERGYTF,TGTGCCAGCAGCTTCAATAAAAACAGGGAGCGGGGCTACACCTTC
TRBD2,-,TRBV11-2,TRBJ2-3,CASTRGGLADTQYF,TGTGCCAGCACGCGGGGGGGCCTTGCGGATACGCAGTATTTT
-,-,TRBV11-2,TRBJ2-2,CASSLDRRNTGELFF,TGTGCCAGCAGCTTAGATCGTCGGAACACCGGGGAGCTGTTTTTT
-,-,TRBV19,TRBJ2-7,CASSKQMTSSYEQYF,TGTGCCAGTAGTAAGCAAATGACATCATCCTACGAGCAGTACTTC
-,-,TRBV29-1,TRBJ2-5,CSVESPTQVRETQYF,TGCAGCGTTGAAAGTCCAACACAAGTAAGAGAGACCCAGTACTTC
-,once,TRBV9,TRBJ2-2,CASSVLTGPNTGELFF,TGTGCCAGCAGCGTCCTGACAGGTCCCAACACCGGGGAGCTGTTTTTT
-,once,TRBV5-6,TRBJ1-2,CASSLAGQSVYGYTF,TGTGCCAGCAGCTTGGCCGGACAGTCTGTCTATGGCTACACCTTC
-,-,TRBV6-1,TRBJ1-2,CASSEFVVVLRGYTF,TGTGCCAGCAGTGAATTCGTGGTAGTGCTACGGGGCTACACCTTC
TRBD2,-,TRBV7-3,TRBJ2-1,CASSYSGRGYEQFF,TGTGCCAGCAGCTATAGCGGGAGGGGCTATGAGCAGTTCTTC
-,-,TRBV5-5,TRBJ2-3,CASSSKGTQGDTQYF,TGTGCCAGCAGCTCCAAAGGTACACAGGGAGATACGCAGTATTTT
TRBD1,-,TRBV13,TRBJ2-5,CASSLIFGTGQETQYF,TGTGCCAGCAGCTTAATTTTCGGGACAGGGCAAGAGACCCAGTACTTC
-,-,TRBV2,TRBJ1-5,CASSEWEGQPQHF,TGTGCCAGCAGTGAATGGGAGGGGCAGCCCCAGCATTTT
-,-,TRBV7-9,TRBJ1-1,CASSARQEMNTEAFF,TGTGCCAGCAGCGCCAGACAGGAGATGAACACTGAAGCTTTCTTT
-,-,TRBV2,TRBJ2-2,CASGRSPGSGELFF,TGTGCCAGCGGCCGGAGCCCAGGGTCCGGGGAGCTGTTTTTT
-,-,TRBV11-1,TRBJ1-1,CASSLTGTNTEAFF,TGTGCCAGCAGCTTAACAGGGACGAACACTGAAGCTTTCTTT
TRBD1,-,TRBV6-4,TRBJ1-2,CASSDSSRQGGTGYTF,TGTGCCAGCAGTGACTCCAGTCGACAGGGGGGGACTGGCTACACCTTC
-,-,TRBV15,TRBJ1-1,CATSREQSPTEAFF,TGTGCCACCAGCAGAGAACAGTCCCCCACTGAAGCTTTCTTT
-,-,TRBV6-6,TRBJ2-2,CASSYGQQGTGELFF,TGTGCCAGCAGTTACGGACAGCAAGGCACCGGGGAGCTGTTTTTT
-,-,TRBV14,TRBJ1-4,CASSQDASFRWGEKLFF,TGTGCCAGCAGCCAAGATGCCAGTTTTAGATGGGGCGAAAAACTGTTTTTT
TRBD1,-,TRBV28,TRBJ1-1,CASSFDRGRGNTEAFF,TGTGCCAGCAGTTTCGACAGGGGGCGGGGGAACACTGAAGCTTTCTTT
-,-,TRBV19,TRBJ1-3,CASSTGTGNTIYF,TGTGCCAGTAGTACCGGGACTGGAAACACCATATATTTT
-,-,TRBV11-2,TRBJ1-1,CASSLAWGAEAFF,TGTGCCAGCAGCTTAGCTTGGGGGGCTGAAGCTTTCTTT
-,-,TRBV2,TRBJ2-5,CASRSQETQYF,TGTGCCAGCCGGTCCCAAGAGACCCAGTACTTC
TRBD1,-,TRBV6-5,TRBJ2-7,CASRVTGTDPYEQYF,TGTGCCAGCAGAGTAACCGGGACAGACCCTTACGAGCAGTACTTC
-,-,TRBV7-8,TRBJ1-1,CASSQTGFTEAFF,TGTGCCAGCAGCCAAACAGGGTTCACTGAAGCTTTCTTT
-,-,TRBV5-1,TRBJ2-1,CASSLTTGSYNEQFF,TGCGCCAGCAGCTTGACGACGGGGTCCTACAATGAGCAGTTCTTC
-,-,TRBV27,TRBJ2-3,CASSLFAGMPTDTQYF,TGTGCCAGCAGTTTATTCGCGGGAATGCCGACAGATACGCAGTATTTT
-,-,TRBV9,TRBJ2-1,CASRGNAGPVAEQFF,TGTGCCAGCAGGGGAAACGCGGGGCCGGTTGCTGAGCAGTTCTTC